This is a list of T cell receptor beta chains from one sample in a study of cytomegalovirus exposure and HLA in healthy donors. Profiled with immunoSEQ multiplex PCR; TCRdb holds only in-frame clones, not every one. There are under 200,000 clones in the sample; 80% occur only once, and 1% lies in the top ten. The sequenced material came from PBMCs. The source is a woman between 45 and 60 years old in good health and CMV-seropositive. The CDR3 runs from the conserved cysteine through the conserved F or W. The D gene is left open where the match is weak. Rows give clone size only sometimes, using once, few, many, or a class for an expanded clone.

abundance	v_gene	j_gene	d_gene	CDR3aa	CDR3nt
few	TRBV5-4	TRBJ2-7	TRBD2	CASSFGAGEYEQYF	TGTGCCAGCAGCTTCGGAGCGGGGGAGTACGAGCAGTACTTC
.	TRBV30	TRBJ1-1	TRBD1	CAWKGQMNTEAFF	TGTGCCTGGAAGGGACAGATGAACACTGAAGCTTTCTTT
.	TRBV7-3	TRBJ2-6	TRBD2	CASSSPRGGVSGANVLTF	TGTGCCAGCAGCTCGCCTCGGGGGGGAGTCTCTGGGGCCAACGTCCTGACTTTC
.	TRBV7-3	TRBJ2-3	.	CASSSRDRHTDTQYF	TGTGCCAGCAGCTCTCGAGACAGACACACAGATACGCAGTATTTT
.	TRBV9	TRBJ2-2	.	CASSVGGYTGELFF	TGTGCCAGCAGCGTAGGGGGCTACACCGGGGAGCTGTTTTTT
.	TRBV4-3	TRBJ1-5	.	CASSPTRNQPQHF	TGCGCCAGCAGCCCCACTCGGAATCAGCCCCAGCATTTT
.	TRBV6-1	TRBJ2-7	.	CASSERDGGDDEQYF	TGTGCCAGCAGTGAAAGGGACGGGGGAGACGACGAGCAGTACTTC
.	TRBV6-5	TRBJ1-2	.	CASGGLNYGYTF	TGTGCCAGCGGGGGCCTTAACTATGGCTACACCTTC
.	TRBV5-4	TRBJ1-6	.	CASSTRTENNSPLHF	TGTGCCAGCAGCACTAGGACAGAGAATAATTCACCCCTCCACTTT
once	TRBV7-2	TRBJ1-2	.	CASSSVLKGGYGYTF	TGTGCCAGCAGCTCCGTCCTGAAAGGAGGCTATGGCTACACCTTC
.	TRBV18	TRBJ1-1	TRBD1	CASSLGQGSSAFF	TGTGCCAGCTCACTGGGACAGGGGTCGTCAGCTTTCTTT
.	TRBV7-2	TRBJ1-5	TRBD1	CASSYRGGNQPQHF	TGTGCCAGCAGCTACAGGGGTGGGAATCAGCCCCAGCATTTT
.	TRBV19	TRBJ1-5	.	CASSIGGARLIQPQHF	TGTGCCAGTAGTATTGGCGGGGCGAGGTTGATTCAGCCCCAGCATTTT
.	TRBV5-1	TRBJ2-3	TRBD2	CASSLLAALGTDTQYF	TGCGCCAGCAGCTTACTAGCGGCACTAGGCACAGATACGCAGTATTTT
.	TRBV27	TRBJ2-3	TRBD1	CASSYRTGRSTDTQYF	TGTGCCAGCAGTTACCGGACAGGGAGGAGCACAGATACGCAGTATTTT
.	TRBV7-9	TRBJ2-1	.	CSSSLGAGLTPAYNEQFF	TGTTCCAGCAGCTTAGGGGCAGGACTAACGCCCGCCTACAATGAGCAGTTCTTC
.	TRBV5-1	TRBJ2-4	TRBD2	CASSLFTSGSSNIQYF	TGCGCCAGCAGCTTGTTTACTAGCGGGAGCTCCAACATTCAGTACTTC
.	TRBV9	TRBJ2-7	TRBD1	CASSVAGTASYEQYF	TGTGCCAGCAGCGTAGCGGGGACAGCTTCCTACGAGCAGTACTTC
.	TRBV6-1	TRBJ2-7	.	CASSVDQDRTYEQYF	TGTGCCAGCAGTGTCGACCAAGACAGAACCTACGAGCAGTACTTC
.	TRBV28	TRBJ1-1	TRBD1	CASRRSGGGPNTEAFF	TGTGCCAGCAGGCGGTCAGGGGGAGGTCCGAACACTGAAGCTTTCTTT
.	TRBV27	TRBJ1-1	.	CASRFGGWGTEAFF	TGTGCCAGCCGCTTCGGGGGGTGGGGCACTGAAGCTTTCTTT
.	TRBV7-2	TRBJ1-6	.	CASSSEGGSPLHF	TGTGCCAGCAGCTCGGAGGGTGGTTCACCCCTCCACTTT
.	TRBV27	TRBJ1-2	.	CASIFRLGTGGGYTF	TGTGCCAGCATATTTCGTCTCGGTACGGGAGGTGGCTACACCTTC
.	TRBV28	TRBJ1-2	.	CASGRANYGYTF	TGTGCCAGCGGGCGGGCCAACTATGGCTACACCTTC
.	TRBV4-2	TRBJ1-2	TRBD1	CASSQGLRTGAYGYTF	TGTGCCAGCAGCCAAGGACTGAGGACAGGGGCCTATGGCTACACCTTC
.	TRBV5-4	TRBJ1-1	.	CASSAPQGQAFF	TGTGCCAGCAGCGCCCCACAGGGACAAGCTTTCTTT
.	TRBV15	TRBJ1-2	TRBD1	CATSTLLQGNYGYTF	TGTGCCACCAGCACTCTACTACAGGGGAACTATGGCTACACCTTC
once	TRBV9	TRBJ2-3	.	CASTQTSTDTQYF	TGTGCCAGCACACAGACAAGCACAGATACGCAGTATTTT
.	TRBV15	TRBJ2-6	.	CATSRANFGANVLTF	TGTGCCACCAGCAGAGCGAACTTTGGGGCCAACGTCCTGACTTTC
once	TRBV28	TRBJ1-1	.	CASSLDRGYTEAFF	TGTGCCAGCAGTTTGGATAGGGGTTACACTGAAGCTTTCTTT